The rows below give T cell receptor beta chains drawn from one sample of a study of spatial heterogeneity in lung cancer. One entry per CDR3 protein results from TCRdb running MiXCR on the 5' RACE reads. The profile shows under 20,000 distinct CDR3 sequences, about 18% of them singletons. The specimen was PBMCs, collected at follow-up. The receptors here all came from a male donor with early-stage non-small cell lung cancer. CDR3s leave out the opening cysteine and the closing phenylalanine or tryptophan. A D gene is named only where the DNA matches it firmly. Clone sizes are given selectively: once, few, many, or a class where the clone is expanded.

CDR3aa: ASSLYSGGGNEQF; j_gene: TRBJ2-1; abundance: NA; v_gene: TRBV27; d_gene: TRBD2
CDR3aa: SVELRPGQQETQY; j_gene: TRBJ2-5; abundance: medium-sized; v_gene: TRBV29-1; d_gene: NA
CDR3aa: ASSPPAGDTYSYEQY; j_gene: TRBJ2-7; abundance: few; v_gene: TRBV4-1; d_gene: NA
CDR3aa: SAGLAGHQETQY; j_gene: TRBJ2-5; abundance: NA; v_gene: TRBV20-1; d_gene: TRBD2
CDR3aa: SVEDLDRDSLYGYT; j_gene: TRBJ1-2; abundance: medium-sized; v_gene: TRBV29-1; d_gene: TRBD1
CDR3aa: ASAMGTETQY; j_gene: TRBJ2-5; abundance: NA; v_gene: TRBV5-8; d_gene: NA
CDR3aa: ASSPTGGAFGYT; j_gene: TRBJ1-2; abundance: medium-sized; v_gene: TRBV6-4; d_gene: TRBD1
CDR3aa: AISQGGSAKNIQY; j_gene: TRBJ2-4; abundance: medium-sized; v_gene: TRBV10-3; d_gene: NA
CDR3aa: ASSSWGGAVTQY; j_gene: TRBJ2-5; abundance: many; v_gene: TRBV12-3/TRBV12-4; d_gene: NA
CDR3aa: SARAPNSGNTIY; j_gene: TRBJ1-3; abundance: few; v_gene: TRBV20-1; d_gene: NA